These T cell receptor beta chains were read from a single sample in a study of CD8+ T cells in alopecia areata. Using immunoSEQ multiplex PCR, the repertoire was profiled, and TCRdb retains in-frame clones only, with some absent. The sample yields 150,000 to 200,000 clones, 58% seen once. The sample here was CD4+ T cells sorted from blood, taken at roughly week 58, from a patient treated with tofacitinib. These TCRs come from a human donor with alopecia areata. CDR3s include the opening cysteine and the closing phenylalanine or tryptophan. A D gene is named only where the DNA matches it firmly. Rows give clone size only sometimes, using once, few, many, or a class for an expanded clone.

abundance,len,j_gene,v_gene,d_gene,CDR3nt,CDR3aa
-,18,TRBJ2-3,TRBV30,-,TGTGCCTGGAGTGTTTTCAGTTTAGGTACAGCCCCTCCAGATACGCAGTATTTT,CAWSVFSLGTAPPDTQYF
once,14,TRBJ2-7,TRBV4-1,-,TGCGCCAGCAGCCCCCCTCTCCGGGCTTACGAGCAGTACTTC,CASSPPLRAYEQYF
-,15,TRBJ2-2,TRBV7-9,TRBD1,TGTGCCAGCAGTATGGACAGGGCGAACACCGGGGAGCTGTTTTTT,CASSMDRANTGELFF
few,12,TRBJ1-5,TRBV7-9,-,TGTGCCAGCAGCTCGGGTAGTCAGCCCCAGCATTTT,CASSSGSQPQHF
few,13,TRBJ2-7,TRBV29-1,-,TGCAGCGTTGCCTTACGGGGTCTGGGAGAGCAGTACTTC,CSVALRGLGEQYF
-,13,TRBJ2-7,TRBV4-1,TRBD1,TGCGCCAGCAGCCAAGAACAGGGGATGGGGCAGTACTTC,CASSQEQGMGQYF
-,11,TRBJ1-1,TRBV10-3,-,TGTGCCATCAGTGAGTTCACTGAAGCTTTCTTT,CAISEFTEAFF
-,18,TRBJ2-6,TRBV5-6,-,TGTGCCAGCAGCTTAGGGCAGGGCCTCACCTCTGGGGCCAACGTCCTGACTTTC,CASSLGQGLTSGANVLTF
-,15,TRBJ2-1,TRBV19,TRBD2,TGTGCCAGTAGTACAAGCGGGGGGAAACACAATGAGCAGTTCTTC,CASSTSGGKHNEQFF
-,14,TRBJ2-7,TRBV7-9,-,TGTGCCAGCAGCCTACGAATGGACACCTTCGAGCAGTACTTC,CASSLRMDTFEQYF
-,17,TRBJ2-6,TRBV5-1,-,TGCGCCAGCACAGACAGGATTCAGCTCTTTGGGGCCAACGTCCTGACTTTC,CASTDRIQLFGANVLTF
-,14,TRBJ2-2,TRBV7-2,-,TGTGCGGACAGCCACTCCGCGAACACCGGGGAGCTGTTTTTT,CADSHSANTGELFF
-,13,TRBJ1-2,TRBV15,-,TGTGCCACCAGCCCGCGTAACGTACATGGCTACACCTTC,CATSPRNVHGYTF
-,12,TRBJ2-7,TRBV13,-,TGTGCCAGCAGCTTAAGCTCCTACGAGCAGTACTTC,CASSLSSYEQYF
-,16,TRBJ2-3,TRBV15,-,TGTGCCACCAGCAGCCTCGCAGGAGCTAGCACAGATACGCAGTATTTT,CATSSLAGASTDTQYF
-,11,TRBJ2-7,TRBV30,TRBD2,TGTGCCGGAGCGGGGTTGCACGAGCAGTACTTC,CAGAGLHEQYF
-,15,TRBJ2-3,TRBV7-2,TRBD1,TGTGCCAGCAGCTCGGACAGGGTCCGGACAGATACGCAGTATTTT,CASSSDRVRTDTQYF
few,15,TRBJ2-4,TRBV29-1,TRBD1,TGCAGCGTCGCCCAACCCGGGACAGGCAAAAACATTCAGTACTTC,CSVAQPGTGKNIQYF
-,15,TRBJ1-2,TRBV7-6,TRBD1,TGTGCCAGCAGCTGGCGACAGGGGTCCAACTATGGCTACACCTTC,CASSWRQGSNYGYTF
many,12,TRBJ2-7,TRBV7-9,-,TGTGCCAGCAGCTGGGCAACCTACGAGCAGTACTTC,CASSWATYEQYF
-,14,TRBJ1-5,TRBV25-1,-,TGTGCCAGCAGTGAGACAGGTTGGAGCCAGCCCCAGCATTTT,CASSETGWSQPQHF
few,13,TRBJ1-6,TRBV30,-,TGTGCCTGGAGTGTCCAGGGGAGTTCACCCCTCCACTTT,CAWSVQGSSPLHF
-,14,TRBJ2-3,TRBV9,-,TGTGCCAGCAGCGTTTTGCAGAACACAGATACGCAGTATTTT,CASSVLQNTDTQYF
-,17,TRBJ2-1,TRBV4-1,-,TGCGCCAGCAGCCGGGGCGGGGTAGCGGTTTTAGGGGATGAGCAGTTCTTC,CASSRGGVAVLGDEQFF
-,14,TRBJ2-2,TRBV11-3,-,TGTGCCAGCAGCTTTGGGGTGAACACCGGGGAGCTGTTTTTT,CASSFGVNTGELFF
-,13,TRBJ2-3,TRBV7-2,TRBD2,TGTGCCAGCAGCGCCCGACTAGCGGGGGCGCAGTATTTT,CASSARLAGAQYF
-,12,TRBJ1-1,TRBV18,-,TGTGCCAGCTCACCAGGTCGGACTGAAGCTTTCTTT,CASSPGRTEAFF
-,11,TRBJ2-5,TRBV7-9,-,TGTGCCAGCAGTCAAACAGAGACCCAGTACTTC,CASSQTETQYF
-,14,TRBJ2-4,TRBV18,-,TGTGCCAGCTCACCGGGACAAACGGGAAACATTCAGTACTTC,CASSPGQTGNIQYF
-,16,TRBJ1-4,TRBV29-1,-,TGCAGCGTAACAGGGATGGCAGACTCAACTAATGAAAAACTGTTTTTT,CSVTGMADSTNEKLFF
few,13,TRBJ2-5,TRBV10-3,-,TGTGCCATCGGGGGATCCGAACAAGAGACCCAGTACTTC,CAIGGSEQETQYF
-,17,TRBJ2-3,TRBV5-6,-,TGTGCCAGCAGCCATTCCTTCGAGGCATGGGGCACAGATACGCAGTATTTT,CASSHSFEAWGTDTQYF
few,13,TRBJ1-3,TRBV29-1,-,TGCAGCGTTGTAGCAGGGTCCGGAAACACCATATATTTT,CSVVAGSGNTIYF
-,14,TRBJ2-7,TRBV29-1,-,TGCAGCGTTGGGCGACTCCGCAACCGAGACGAGCAGTACTTC,CSVGRLRNRDEQYF
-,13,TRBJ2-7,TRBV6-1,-,TGTGCCAGCAGTGAACTTACGGCGGGCGAGCAGTACTTC,CASSELTAGEQYF
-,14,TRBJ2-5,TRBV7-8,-,TGTGCCAGCAGCTTAGGTCCAAAACAAGAGACCCAGTACTTC,CASSLGPKQETQYF
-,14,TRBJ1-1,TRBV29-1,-,TGCAGCGCCGATGGGGCGGCTATGAACACTGAAGCTTTCTTT,CSADGAAMNTEAFF
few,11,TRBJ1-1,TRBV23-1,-,TGCGCCAGCAGTCAATCAATTGAAGCTTTCTTT,CASSQSIEAFF
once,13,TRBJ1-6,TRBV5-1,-,TGCGCCAGCAGCTTGGAAGGTGGCTCACCCCTCCACTTT,CASSLEGGSPLHF
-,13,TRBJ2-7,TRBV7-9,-,TGTGCCAGCAGCCAGGGGGGGTTCAACGAGCAGTACTTC,CASSQGGFNEQYF
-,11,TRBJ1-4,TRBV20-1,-,TGCAGTTCCCCCTGGAATGAAAAACTGTTTTTT,CSSPWNEKLFF
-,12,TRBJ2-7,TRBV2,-,TGTGCCAGCAGACGGATATCGTACGAGCAGTACTTC,CASRRISYEQYF
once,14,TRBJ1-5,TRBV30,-,TGTGCCTGGATTGAGGGAACGGTCGATCAGCCCCAGCATTTT,CAWIEGTVDQPQHF
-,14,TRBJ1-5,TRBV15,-,TGTGCCACCAGCAGAGATCGGGGTGGCCAGCCCCAGCATTTT,CATSRDRGGQPQHF
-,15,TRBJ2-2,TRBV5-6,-,TGTGCCAGCAGCTTGGAACCAGGGCGCCACGGGGAGCTGTTTTTT,CASSLEPGRHGELFF
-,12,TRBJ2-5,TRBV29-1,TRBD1,TGCAGCGGGGAACAGGGGCGGGAGACCCAGTACTTC,CSGEQGRETQYF
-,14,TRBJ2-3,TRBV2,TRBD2,TGTGCCAGCAGTGAAGCGCTGCCGGGGGGAACGCAGTATTTT,CASSEALPGGTQYF
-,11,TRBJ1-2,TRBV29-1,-,TGCAGCGTTGAGTCAGCCTATGGCTACACCTTC,CSVESAYGYTF
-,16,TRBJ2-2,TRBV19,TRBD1,TGTGCCAGTAGTTCGAAGACAGGGGGCGCACCTGGGGAGCTGTTTTTT,CASSSKTGGAPGELFF
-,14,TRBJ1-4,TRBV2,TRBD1,TGTGCCAGCAGCCACAGGGGAGCATTCGAAAAACTGTTTTTT,CASSHRGAFEKLFF
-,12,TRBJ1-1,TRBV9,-,TGTGCCAGCAGCGTTTTATACACTGAAGCTTTCTTT,CASSVLYTEAFF
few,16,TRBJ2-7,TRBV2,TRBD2,TGTGCCAGCACCGGTGGGGCTAGCGGGGGGAACCAAGAGCAGTACTTC,CASTGGASGGNQEQYF
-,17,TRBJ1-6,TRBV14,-,TGTGCCAGCAGCCAAGTAACGTCGAGAACATCTAATTCACCCCTCCACTTT,CASSQVTSRTSNSPLHF
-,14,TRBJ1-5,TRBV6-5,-,TGTGCCAGCAGACCTGACAGTAACGTTCAGCCCCAGCATTTT,CASRPDSNVQPQHF
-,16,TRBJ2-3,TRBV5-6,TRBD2,TGTGCCAGCAGCTTTTGGCTAGCGGTTAGCACAGATACGCAGTATTTT,CASSFWLAVSTDTQYF
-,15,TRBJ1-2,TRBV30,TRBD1,TGTGCCTGGACCCGGACAGGACGTACTAACTATGGCTACACCTTC,CAWTRTGRTNYGYTF
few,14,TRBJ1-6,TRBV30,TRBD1,TGTGCCTGGAGCGGGACAGCGGAAAATTCACCCCTCCACTTT,CAWSGTAENSPLHF
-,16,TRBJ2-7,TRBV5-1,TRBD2,TGCGCCAGCAGCCCCGGCTTAGCGGGGGGGCCACACGAGCAGTACTTC,CASSPGLAGGPHEQYF
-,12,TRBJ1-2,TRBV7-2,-,TGTGCCAGCAGCCCCGGCGCCTATGGCTACACCTTC,CASSPGAYGYTF